The sample holds a few counts of the clone carrying this T cell receptor beta chain. Its antigen remains unknown. This sample is part of a study of T cell repertoires in cytomegalovirus infection. Study-level information: CMV epitopes used comprised recently identified HLA-C-restricted ones and well-studied HLA-B-restricted ones. Matching HLA type, along with CMV infection, was indicated by public TCR beta signatures.

The V gene's germline CDR1 is SEHNR and CDR2 FQNEAQ (reference sequence). V lost 5 bases and J lost 2, with 13 bases in between. This CDR3 comprises 14 residues. TCRdb passed the reads through MiXCR, listing each CDR3 protein once. The sample contains hundreds of thousands of distinct CDR3 sequences, roughly a third of which appear only once. Study conclusions and caveats: The cumulative frequency of public TCR beta families distinguished individuals who carried CMV together with the relevant HLA. The ex vivo response showed dominance by HLA-C-restricted CMV-specific TCR beta clonotypes.

The sequence came from a human donor in good health (CMV status not recorded). Some clones in this sample may be carry-over from other donors' samples. Sequencing used cultured PBMCs, obtained from culture after CMV antigen stimulation. This rearrangement joins TRBV7-9 to TRBJ2-7; no definite D call. CDR3 sequence reads: CASSRVPGAYEQYF. The CDR3 region has the DNA TGTGCCAGCAGCCGCGTGCCTGGCGCCTACGAGCAGTACTTC.